The rows below give T cell receptor beta chains drawn from one sample of a study of identical twins. In TCRdb, the 5' RACE reads were re-called with MiXCR into one record per CDR3 protein. The sample has hundreds of thousands of distinct CDR3 sequences, 8.6% seen once; the top ten hold 0.98%. The data also belong to a second study, concerning yellow fever vaccine responses in identical twins.

Sequenced: PBMCs. Source of these receptors: a woman younger than 35 in good health. Each CDR3 is given with its conserved first and last residue. D genes are given only for firm matches. Clone size is given for some rows only: seen once, a few or many times, or a class if the clone is expanded.

D gene,J gene,clone size,CDR3 length,V gene,CDR3 DNA,CDR3 protein
NA,TRBJ2-3,many,14,TRBV12-3/TRBV12-4,TGTGCCAGCAGTTTTCTATACCCGGGGGATACGCAGTATTTT,CASSFLYPGDTQYF
NA,TRBJ2-2,few,13,TRBV15,TGTGCCACCGGGGGTAATTCAGCCGGGGAGCTGTTTTTT,CATGGNSAGELFF
NA,TRBJ1-1,NA,14,TRBV2,TGTGCCAACTTACGGAGGTCTTTGAACACTGAAGCTTTCTTT,CANLRRSLNTEAFF
NA,TRBJ2-4,NA,14,TRBV5-1,TGCGCCAGCAGCTTGGAACACAGTAAAAACATTCAGTACTTC,CASSLEHSKNIQYF
NA,TRBJ2-3,NA,15,TRBV7-3,TGTGCCAGCAGCTCAGCCGGGACGAGCACAGATACGCAGTATTTT,CASSSAGTSTDTQYF
NA,TRBJ2-7,many,11,TRBV20-1,TGCCAGGCAGGGACACTCTACGAGCAGTACTTC,CQAGTLYEQYF
NA,TRBJ2-7,NA,14,TRBV11-1,TGTGCCAGCAGCTTAAAGGCGCAGGGGTACGAGCAGTACTTC,CASSLKAQGYEQYF
NA,TRBJ2-7,many,13,TRBV7-2,TGTGCCAGCAGCTTAGAGGCTGCTTACGAGCAGTACTTC,CASSLEAAYEQYF
TRBD1,TRBJ2-2,NA,17,TRBV11-2,TGTGCCAGCAGCTTGGGCGTCAGGGGGCGATACACCGGGGAGCTGTTTTTT,CASSLGVRGRYTGELFF
NA,TRBJ2-7,many,13,TRBV9,TGTGCCAGCAGCACCACAGGGGCGGGAGAGCAGTACTTC,CASSTTGAGEQYF
TRBD2,TRBJ2-3,NA,15,TRBV7-4,TGTGCCAGCAGCTTACCTAGCGGGAAGATAGATACGCAGTATTTT,CASSLPSGKIDTQYF
TRBD1,TRBJ1-5,few,18,TRBV12-3/TRBV12-4,TGTGCCAGCAGTTTCGATAGGGACAGGGATCGGAAAAGCCAGCCCCAGCATTTT,CASSFDRDRDRKSQPQHF
NA,TRBJ2-7,few,13,TRBV6-1,TGTGCCAGCAGGGACTGGCGCTCCTACGAGCAGTACTTC,CASRDWRSYEQYF
TRBD1,TRBJ1-3,few,16,TRBV6-5,TGTGCCAGCAGTTACCAGTGGGACAGCCCAGGAAACACCATATATTTT,CASSYQWDSPGNTIYF
TRBD1,TRBJ1-5,NA,15,TRBV27,TGTGCCAGCAGTTTAATAGGACAGGGCAATCAGCCCCAGCATTTT,CASSLIGQGNQPQHF
NA,TRBJ2-7,NA,16,TRBV12-3/TRBV12-4,TGTGCCAGCAGTTCACGCCGGGACGGTGATATGTACGAGCAGTACTTC,CASSSRRDGDMYEQYF
NA,TRBJ2-1,NA,15,TRBV4-3,TGCGCCAGCAGCCAAGCTAGCGCTCCTTACAATGAGCAGTTCTTC,CASSQASAPYNEQFF
TRBD2,TRBJ2-7,many,14,TRBV7-8,TGTGCCAGCAGCTTAAGGACTAGCGGCTACGAGCAGTACTTC,CASSLRTSGYEQYF
NA,TRBJ1-5,NA,15,TRBV5-1,TGCGCCAGCAGCTTTGGGGGTGATAGCAATCAGCCCCAGCATTTT,CASSFGGDSNQPQHF
TRBD2,TRBJ2-3,NA,17,TRBV10-3,TGTGCCATCAGTGAGGGGCTAGCGGGGGAGCGGAGAGATACGCAGTATTTT,CAISEGLAGERRDTQYF
NA,TRBJ2-7,many,15,TRBV15,TGTGCCACCAGCAGACCCGGACACCGAAACTACGAGCAGTACTTC,CATSRPGHRNYEQYF
NA,TRBJ2-7,few,13,TRBV10-2,TGCGCCAGCCTGGGGGCCGGAGCTAACGAGCAGTACTTC,CASLGAGANEQYF
NA,TRBJ2-3,NA,16,TRBV20-1,TGCAGTGCTTCGTCCGGGGGCCTTACTAGCACAGATACGCAGTATTTT,CSASSGGLTSTDTQYF
TRBD1,TRBJ2-4,NA,19,TRBV18,TGTGCCAGCTCACCACTCGGCAGGGGGCAACGAGGGGCCAAAAACATTCAGTACTTC,CASSPLGRGQRGAKNIQYF
NA,TRBJ2-2,many,11,TRBV12-3/TRBV12-4,TGTGCCACCAGGACGTATAGGGAGCTGTTTTTT,CATRTYRELFF